This T cell receptor (beta chain) was documented in a study of T cells after somatic rescue of genetic block (dated by TCRdb to the early 2020s). About the study as a whole: What the study looked at was long-term robustness, specifically in a T-cell system that came about through somatic rescue of a genetic block in T-cell development.

On this clone: Its binding antigen is unknown. Base qualities are not recorded, but no much larger clone differs from it by a single base.

The library was prepared using the immunoSEQ multiplex PCR assay. TCRdb holds this immuneACCESS table with in-frame rearrangements only. Some clones are missing; in checked studies, unresolved V genes explain under half, and the rest has no known cause. This sample is represented by about 67,000 clones; around 92% of them were singletons. The top ten clonotypes cover 2.5% to 3.5% of the sample. The sequence derives from a middle-aged man. The sample was peripheral blood mononuclear cells (PBMCs).

The CDR3 region has the sequence CASSLVGQRNTEAFF. In nucleotides, the sequence is TGTGCCAGCAGCTTAGTGGGACAAAGGAACACTGAAGCTTTCTTT. The rearranged chain carries TRBV7-9 and TRBJ1-1; a weak D assignment points to TRBD1 (6 bases agree). In the germline V gene (reference sequence), CDR1 corresponds to SEHNR and CDR2 to FQNEAQ. V loses 1 base, J loses 1 base, and the germline ends lie 10 bases apart. CDR3 length: 15 amino acids, cysteine to phenylalanine. This entry keeps only the CDR3 DNA: 45 bases, framed from base 1.